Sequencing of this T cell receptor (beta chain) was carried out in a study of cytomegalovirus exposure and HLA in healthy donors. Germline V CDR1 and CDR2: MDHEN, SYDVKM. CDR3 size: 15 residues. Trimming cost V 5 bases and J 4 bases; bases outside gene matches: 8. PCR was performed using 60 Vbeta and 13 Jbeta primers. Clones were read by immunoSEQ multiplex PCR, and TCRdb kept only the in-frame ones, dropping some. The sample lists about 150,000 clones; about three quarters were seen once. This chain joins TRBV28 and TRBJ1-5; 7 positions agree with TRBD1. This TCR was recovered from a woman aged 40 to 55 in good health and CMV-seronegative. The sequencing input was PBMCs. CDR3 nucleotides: TGTGCCAGCAGTCCGACAGGGTGGAGGAATCAGCCCCAGCATTTT. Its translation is CASSPTGWRNQPQHF.